The 8 T cell receptor beta chains in this list originate from one sample, sequenced in a study of shared clonotypes between healthy human individuals. The assay was immunoSEQ multiplex PCR, and TCRdb's table has in-frame clones only and misses some. This sample has a few hundred thousand clones, with around 97% found just once. The sequenced material came from naive CD4+ T cells sorted from blood. Subset noted: CD45RA+ positively selected. These receptors came from a young woman in good health.

This clone appeared once. The chain is built from TRBV27 and TRBJ1-1; TRBD1 aligns across 9 bases. Trimming removed 9 bases from V and 0 bases from J; junction bases left unmatched: 5. CDR3 length equals 14 residues. Per germline, CDR1 MNHEY and CDR2 SMNVEV (reference sequence). The CDR3 DNA reads TGTGCCAGTTCACGGGACAGGGTGAACACTGAAGCTTTCTTT. It is translated as CASSRDRVNTEAFF.

The chain joins TRBV30 to TRBJ2-5, with D perhaps being TRBD1 or TRBD2 (5 bases each). This CDR3 is built from 18 residues. Germline V gene sequence: CDR1 GTSNPN, CDR2 SVGIG (reference sequence). The V gene lost 4 bases and the J gene lost 1 base, with 25 bases spanning the gap. In DNA, the CDR3 is TGTGCCTGGACCCGCACGACCCCCTCCCGGGGACCCCAAGAGACCCAGTACTTC. Translated, it gives CAWTRTTPSRGPQETQYF.

V is TRBV11-2 and J is TRBJ2-7, with 7 bases aligning to TRBD1. This CDR3 is 15 amino acids long. With 1 base clipped from V and 5 bases from J, the junction kept 8 bases outside the gene matches. Germline CDR1 is SGHAT and CDR2 is FQNNGV. The CDR3 is CASSLVRGQVHEQYF. CDR3 coding DNA: TGTGCCAGCAGCTTAGTTCGCGGACAGGTCCACGAGCAGTACTTC.

The chain has TRBV10-1 and TRBJ2-1; maybe TRBD2 (7 bases). V lost 4 bases and J 0 bases, leaving 19 bases between the germline ends. CDR1 WNHNN and CDR2 SYGVQD come from the germline V gene (reference sequence). The CDR3 sequence is 18 residues long. CDR3 coding DNA: TGCGCCAGCAGTGGGGGGGGGCTAGCGAGAAGCTCCTACAATGAGCAGTTCTTC. It translates to CASSGGGLARSSYNEQFF.

This sequence joins TRBV18 and TRBJ1-2, with a weak D call TRBD1 (5 bases). This CDR3 comprises 16 residues. Germline V gives CDR1 KGHSH, CDR2 LQKENI. V lost 2 bases to trimming and J lost 2 bases, with 15 bases between them. The CDR3 coding sequence is TGTGCCAGCTCACCAGGGGCCGGGGAGGGAAACTATGGCTACACCTTC. Its protein is CASSPGAGEGNYGYTF.

This chain joins TRBV21-1 and TRBJ1-2; whether TRBD1, the table's D call, matches the DNA was not checked. TRBV21-1 is a pseudogene locus. The CDR3 has 15 amino acids. CDR3 loop: CASSGYGTSNYGYTF. CDR3 nucleotides: TGTGCCAGCAGCGGGTACGGGACATCTAACTATGGCTACACCTTC.

With respect to this clone: This same CDR3 is encoded by further DNA sequences in the sample. The genes are TRBV28 and TRBJ2-2; D call uncertain. There are 13 residues in the CDR3. Germline V gives CDR1 MDHEN, CDR2 SYDVKM. Trimming cost V 6 bases and J 0 bases, with 5 bases left between them. CDR3: CASSGPNTGELFF. CDR3 bases: TGTGCCAGCAGCGGACCGAACACCGGGGAGCTGTTTTTT. The whole variable domain, filled in from reference TRBV28 and TRBJ2-2, reads DVKVTQSSRYLVKRTGEKVFLECVQDMDHENMFWYRQDPGLGLRLIYFSYDVKMKEKGDIPEGYSVSREKKERFSLILESASTNQTSMYLCASSGPNTGELFFGEGSRLTVL.

Points on this clone: Other DNA sequences in this sample translate to the same CDR3. V is TRBV5-1 and J is TRBJ2-7; a possible D gene is TRBD1 (5 bases). Trimming cost V 0 bases and J 4 bases, with 11 bases left between them. In germline, CDR1 is SGHRS, CDR2 YFSETQ. This CDR3 spans 14 amino acids. The CDR3 sequence: CASSLGAGPYEQYF. The CDR3 DNA follows: TGCGCCAGCAGCTTGGGGGCAGGGCCTTACGAGCAGTACTTC.